This T cell receptor (beta chain) was documented in a study of T cells in Graves' hyperthyroidism and ophthalmopathy. Overall study: Pretreatment peripheral blood was obtained at initial diagnosis. Study-wide results and limits: Peripheral blood also featured most of the thyroid clonotypes expanded above 0.001.

This clonotype was observed once. What it binds is unknown. The conserved phenylalanine or tryptophan is not found at the CDR3 terminus, so this likely reflects a read error. Amplification of TCR beta CDR3 regions was performed using RNA transcripts as template. An initial round of RT-PCR targeting the TCR CDR3 relied on the HTBI primer set. TCRdb passed the multiplex PCR reads through MiXCR, listing each CDR3 protein once. Of some 700,000 distinct CDR3 sequences listed, 17% were seen once; the top ten hold roughly a sixth. CDR1 and CDR2 (germline): MGHRA, YSYEKL. Losses at the gene ends were 4 bases for V and 3 bases for J; bases not matched to a gene: 7. The CDR3 is 16 amino acids.

The source of this sequence is a man between 50 and 59 years old with Graves' hyperthyroidism. The material sequenced was blood. The chain links TRBV4-1 to TRBJ2-1, with 9 nucleotides matching TRBD2. The CDR3 DNA follows: TGCGCCAGCAGCCCTTTAGCGGGAGTTTACTACAATGAGCAGTTCTTA. It is translated as CASSPLAGVYYNEQFL.